This T cell receptor beta chain came from a study of patients and donors after allogeneic stem cell transplantation. TCRdb re-analysed the RT-PCR reads in MiXCR, keeping a single row per CDR3 protein. Here the sample spans approximately 430,000 distinct CDR3 sequences, around 15% being singletons. V dropped 0 bases and J dropped 9; count of bases not matched to a gene: 7. The CDR3 covers 15 residues. CDR1 is LGHNA, CDR2 YSLEER, per germline. This sequence originates from a human donor who was either an allogeneic HSCT recipient or a stem cell or donor lymphocyte infusion donor (not recorded which). It is not recorded whose cells these are; they may come from a transplant donor. V gene TRBV4-3 combines with J gene TRBJ2-1, with 8 bases aligning to TRBD2. The specimen was blood, either unsorted or a sorted T cell fraction (not recorded which). CDR3 in DNA: TGCGCCAGCAGCCAAGAACGGGGGGGGCCGGGTGAGCAGTTCTTC. Translation: CASSQERGGPGEQFF.